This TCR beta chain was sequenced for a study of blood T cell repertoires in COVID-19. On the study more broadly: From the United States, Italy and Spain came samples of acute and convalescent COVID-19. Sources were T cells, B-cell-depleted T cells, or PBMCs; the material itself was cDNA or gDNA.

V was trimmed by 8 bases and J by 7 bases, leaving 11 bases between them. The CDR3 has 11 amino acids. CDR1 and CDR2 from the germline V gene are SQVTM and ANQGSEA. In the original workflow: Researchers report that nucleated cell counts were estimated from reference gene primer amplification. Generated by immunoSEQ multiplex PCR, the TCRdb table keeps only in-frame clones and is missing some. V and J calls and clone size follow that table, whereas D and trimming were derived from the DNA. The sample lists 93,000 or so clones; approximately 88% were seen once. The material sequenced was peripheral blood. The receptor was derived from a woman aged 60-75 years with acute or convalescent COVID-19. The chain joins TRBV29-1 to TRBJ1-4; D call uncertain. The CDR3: CSCSGGEKLFF. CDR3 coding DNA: TGCAGCTGTTCCGGCGGTGAAAAACTGTTTTTT.